These T cell receptor beta chains were read from a single sample in a study of cytomegalovirus exposure and HLA in healthy donors. Data came from immunoSEQ multiplex PCR; TCRdb stores just in-frame clones and leaves some out. In the table there are some 150,000 clones, 55% to 80% of which are singletons. The sample taken for sequencing was PBMCs. Source of these receptors: a woman aged 35 to 49 in good health and CMV-seronegative. The CDR3 runs from the conserved cysteine through the conserved F or W. The D gene is left open where the match is weak. The listing skips clone size in some rows; elsewhere it reads once, few, many or a size class.

v_call: TRBV5-1; clone_size: NA; j_call: TRBJ1-2; d_call: NA; cdr3_nt: TGCGCCAGCAGCTTGGCCGAGGCTAACTATGGCTACACCTTC; cdr3_aa: CASSLAEANYGYTF
v_call: TRBV2; clone_size: NA; j_call: TRBJ1-4; d_call: TRBD1; cdr3_nt: TGTGCCAGCAGTCTCAGGGGGCGAGGGGAAAAACTGTTTTTT; cdr3_aa: CASSLRGRGEKLFF
v_call: TRBV18; clone_size: NA; j_call: TRBJ2-7; d_call: NA; cdr3_nt: TGTGCCAGCTCACCACCCACTCCGGGAGACGAGCAGTACTTC; cdr3_aa: CASSPPTPGDEQYF
v_call: TRBV7-2; clone_size: NA; j_call: TRBJ1-1; d_call: TRBD1; cdr3_nt: TGTGCCAGCAGCTCAACTGGGACAGCAAGAACCACTGAAGCTTTCTTT; cdr3_aa: CASSSTGTARTTEAFF
v_call: TRBV6-5; clone_size: few; j_call: TRBJ1-1; d_call: NA; cdr3_nt: TGTGCCAGCAGGGTGGGGGGACTCCTGAACACTGAAGCTTTCTTT; cdr3_aa: CASRVGGLLNTEAFF
v_call: TRBV5-4; clone_size: once; j_call: TRBJ2-7; d_call: NA; cdr3_nt: TGTGCCAGCACCCGGGGTCTCGAGCAGTACTTC; cdr3_aa: CASTRGLEQYF
v_call: TRBV2; clone_size: NA; j_call: TRBJ1-6; d_call: NA; cdr3_nt: TGTGCCAGCAGTGAAGAGGCAGGGCGCAATTCACCCCTCCACTTT; cdr3_aa: CASSEEAGRNSPLHF
v_call: TRBV19; clone_size: few; j_call: TRBJ1-6; d_call: NA; cdr3_nt: TGTGCCAGTGGAGAACAGGGCAGGAATTCACCCCTCCACTTT; cdr3_aa: CASGEQGRNSPLHF
v_call: TRBV10-3; clone_size: NA; j_call: TRBJ1-5; d_call: NA; cdr3_nt: TGTGCCATCAGTTCCCGTAACGGGGAGACGGATCAGCCCCAGCATTTT; cdr3_aa: CAISSRNGETDQPQHF
v_call: TRBV14; clone_size: NA; j_call: TRBJ2-1; d_call: NA; cdr3_nt: TGTGCCAGCAGCCAATTAACAGGGAGAGGTTACAATGAGCAGTTCTTC; cdr3_aa: CASSQLTGRGYNEQFF
v_call: TRBV5-6; clone_size: NA; j_call: TRBJ1-2; d_call: NA; cdr3_nt: TGTGCCAGCAGCCTAGGTAGTGGCTACACCTTC; cdr3_aa: CASSLGSGYTF
v_call: TRBV5-1; clone_size: few; j_call: TRBJ1-1; d_call: TRBD1; cdr3_nt: TGCGCCAGCAGCTTGCTCCCGGGGGGGACAGGGGCTAACACTGAAGCTTTCTTT; cdr3_aa: CASSLLPGGTGANTEAFF
v_call: TRBV7-9; clone_size: NA; j_call: TRBJ2-7; d_call: NA; cdr3_nt: TGTGCCAGCAGCTCAAACCTCAGGGAAGGTTCGGCCTACGAGCAGTACTTC; cdr3_aa: CASSSNLREGSAYEQYF
v_call: TRBV2; clone_size: NA; j_call: TRBJ2-7; d_call: NA; cdr3_nt: TGTGCCAGCACGAGGACCTACGAGCAGTACTTC; cdr3_aa: CASTRTYEQYF
v_call: TRBV9; clone_size: NA; j_call: TRBJ1-4; d_call: NA; cdr3_nt: TGTGCCAGCAGTGCGGACAGCAGATATGAAAAACTGTTTTTT; cdr3_aa: CASSADSRYEKLFF
v_call: TRBV30; clone_size: few; j_call: TRBJ1-3; d_call: TRBD1; cdr3_nt: TGTGCTTACAGGGGGCGGCGGCCTACTGGAAACACCATATATTTT; cdr3_aa: CAYRGRRPTGNTIYF
v_call: TRBV7-9; clone_size: once; j_call: TRBJ1-3; d_call: TRBD1; cdr3_nt: TGTGCCAGCAGAGCATCAGGATCTGACAGGGGAAGTGGAAACACCATATATTTT; cdr3_aa: CASRASGSDRGSGNTIYF
v_call: TRBV19; clone_size: once; j_call: TRBJ1-3; d_call: NA; cdr3_nt: TGTGCCAGTAGTATCATCGGGAGCTCTGGAAACACCATATATTTT; cdr3_aa: CASSIIGSSGNTIYF
v_call: TRBV4-3; clone_size: NA; j_call: TRBJ2-4; d_call: TRBD1; cdr3_nt: TGCGCCAGCAGCCAAGTTCAGGACAGGGGATATGGAAACATTCAGTACTTC; cdr3_aa: CASSQVQDRGYGNIQYF
v_call: TRBV6-5; clone_size: few; j_call: TRBJ2-7; d_call: NA; cdr3_nt: TGTGCCAGCCGGTTCGGGACTTCCTACGAGCAGTACTTC; cdr3_aa: CASRFGTSYEQYF
v_call: TRBV5-1; clone_size: NA; j_call: TRBJ2-5; d_call: TRBD1; cdr3_nt: TGCGCCAGCAGCCCGGGGGACAGGGGGAGAGAGCAGTACTTC; cdr3_aa: CASSPGDRGREQYF
v_call: TRBV11-2; clone_size: NA; j_call: TRBJ2-1; d_call: TRBD2; cdr3_nt: TGTGCCAGCAGCCTTGGGGAGGGCTACAATGAGCAGTTCTTC; cdr3_aa: CASSLGEGYNEQFF
v_call: TRBV7-2; clone_size: NA; j_call: TRBJ2-2; d_call: NA; cdr3_nt: TGTGCCAGCAGCTGGGGCGGGGGCAGAACCGGGGAGCTGTTTTTT; cdr3_aa: CASSWGGGRTGELFF